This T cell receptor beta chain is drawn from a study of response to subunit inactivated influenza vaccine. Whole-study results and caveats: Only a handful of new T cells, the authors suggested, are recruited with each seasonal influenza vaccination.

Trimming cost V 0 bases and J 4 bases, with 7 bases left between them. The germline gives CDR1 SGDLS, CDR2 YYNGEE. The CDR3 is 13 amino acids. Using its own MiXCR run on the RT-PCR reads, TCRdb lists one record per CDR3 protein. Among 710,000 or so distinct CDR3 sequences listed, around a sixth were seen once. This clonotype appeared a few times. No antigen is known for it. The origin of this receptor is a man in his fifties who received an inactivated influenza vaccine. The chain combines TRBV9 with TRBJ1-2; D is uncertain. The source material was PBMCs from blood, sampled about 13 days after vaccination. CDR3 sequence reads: CASSVDGVYGYTF. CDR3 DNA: TGTGCCAGCAGCGTAGATGGGGTCTATGGCTACACCTTC.